This TCR beta chain was observed in a study of human T cells and chemical hapten exposure. Trimming took 7 bases from V and 6 from J, leaving 8 bases between them. Germline V lookup: CDR1 SQVTM, CDR2 ANQGSEA. The CDR3 is 10 amino acids. One entry per CDR3 protein results from TCRdb running MiXCR on the RACE reads. The table records roughly 110,000 distinct CDR3 sequences, about 12% of them present only once. Time point reported: pre-sensitization, week 0. As to treatment: therapeutic diphenylcyclopropenone sensitization with weekly scalp DPC. This specimen was whole blood, taken in connection with sensitization to the hapten diphenylcyclopropenone (DPC). This TCR derives from a woman aged 50 to 65 with alopecia areata. Some clones in this sample may be carry-over from other donors' samples. The J gene is TRBJ2-3, the V gene TRBV29-1; D is uncertain. CDR3 loop: CSARRDTQYF. In nucleotides, the CDR3 is TGCAGCGCCCGGCGGGATACGCAGTATTTT.